This is a list of T cell receptor beta chains from one sample in a study of shared clonotypes between healthy human individuals. The assay was immunoSEQ multiplex PCR, and TCRdb's table has in-frame clones only and misses some. The profile shows over 850,000 clones, around 78% of them singletons. Material for sequencing was memory CD4+ T cells from PBMCs. The source of these receptors is a man aged 18 to 29 in good health. Some clones in this sample may be carry-over from other donors' samples. Each CDR3 is given with its conserved first and last residue. A D gene is named only where the DNA matches it firmly. The size field is filled for only some rows; it gives once, few, many or a size class.

CDR3aa	CDR3nt	d_gene	abundance	v_gene	j_gene
CATSREPGPYEQYF	TGTGCCACCAGCAGAGAGCCGGGGCCCTACGAGCAGTACTTC	.	few	TRBV15	TRBJ2-7
CASSSYYSTTDTQYF	TGTGCCAGCAGCTCTTACTACTCGACCACAGATACGCAGTATTTT	.	.	TRBV7-2	TRBJ2-3
CASSLLGRGQPQHF	TGTGCCAGCAGTTTATTGGGGAGGGGGCAGCCCCAGCATTTT	.	.	TRBV27	TRBJ1-5
CASSEATFPSPYEQYF	TGTGCCAGCAGTGAAGCGACGTTCCCCAGTCCCTACGAGCAGTACTTC	.	.	TRBV2	TRBJ2-7
CASSPRQGAAQPQHF	TGTGCCAGCAGTCCGAGACAGGGGGCAGCGCAGCCCCAGCATTTT	TRBD1	.	TRBV27	TRBJ1-5
CASSSRGSGNTIYF	TGTGCCAGCAGTTCCAGGGGATCCGGAAACACCATATATTTT	.	.	TRBV27	TRBJ1-3
CASSSGQGWGHEQYF	TGTGCCAGCAGTTCCGGACAGGGTTGGGGCCACGAGCAGTACTTC	TRBD1	.	TRBV6-5	TRBJ2-7
CATSSARPVGDQPQHF	TGTGCCACCTCGTCGGCCCGCCCGGTGGGGGATCAGCCCCAGCATTTT	.	.	TRBV10-3	TRBJ1-5
CASSPGQGGTGELFF	TGTGCCAGCAGCCCTGGACAGGGCGGAACCGGGGAGCTGTTTTTT	TRBD1	.	TRBV7-2	TRBJ2-2
CASSRTSGLQETQYF	TGTGCCAGCAGTAGGACTAGCGGCTTACAAGAGACCCAGTACTTC	TRBD2	.	TRBV7-2	TRBJ2-5
CASSPRGGTDTQYF	TGTGCCAGCAGCCCTCGAGGGGGAACAGATACGCAGTATTTT	.	.	TRBV11-2	TRBJ2-3
CASSLYGRGTDTQYF	TGTGCCAGCAGTTTATATGGCAGGGGAACAGATACGCAGTATTTT	.	once	TRBV27	TRBJ2-3
CASSVTRGSGNTIYF	TGTGCCAGCAGCGTCACCCGGGGCTCTGGAAACACCATATATTTT	.	.	TRBV9	TRBJ1-3
CASSTTRQGFGGYTF	TGTGCCAGCAGCACCACCCGACAGGGGTTTGGTGGCTACACCTTC	TRBD1	.	TRBV13	TRBJ1-2
CASSPSIRGGRNEQFF	TGTGCCAGCAGCCCTTCAATACGGGGGGGACGCAATGAGCAGTTCTTC	TRBD2	.	TRBV4-2	TRBJ2-1
CASSKKSIGHRSSYEQYF	TGTGCCAGCAGCAAAAAATCAATCGGGCACAGGAGCTCCTACGAGCAGTACTTC	.	.	TRBV21-1	TRBJ2-7
CASSPIGNQPQHF	TGTGCCAGCTCACCAATAGGCAATCAGCCCCAGCATTTT	.	once	TRBV18	TRBJ1-5
CSVPRGGIGTEAFF	TGCAGCGTCCCAAGGGGGGGAATCGGGACTGAAGCTTTCTTT	.	.	TRBV29-1	TRBJ1-1
CASSRLGAYEQYF	TGTGCCAGCAGCCGACTAGGGGCGTACGAGCAGTACTTC	.	.	TRBV7-2	TRBJ2-7
CASSPSTSGSPNEQFF	TGTGCCAGCAGCCCGTCTACTAGCGGGAGCCCCAATGAGCAGTTCTTC	TRBD2	.	TRBV7-7	TRBJ2-1
CASRRQGSTEAFF	TGTGCCAGCCGCAGGCAGGGGAGCACTGAAGCTTTCTTT	.	.	TRBV19	TRBJ1-1
CAWTREGRRGYTF	TGTGCCTGGACGCGCGAGGGGAGAAGGGGCTACACCTTC	.	.	TRBV30	TRBJ1-2
CASSIPGINEKLFF	TGTGCCAGTAGTATCCCAGGGATTAATGAAAAACTGTTTTTT	.	.	TRBV19	TRBJ1-4
CASSSSGRDTQYF	TGTGCCAGCAGCTCTAGCGGGAGAGATACGCAGTATTTT	TRBD2	.	TRBV11-3	TRBJ2-3
CASSFNNLYEQYF	TGTGCCAGCAGCTTTAACAATCTCTACGAGCAGTACTTC	.	.	TRBV7-2	TRBJ2-7
CASSDRDRGRTEAFF	TGTGCCAGCAGTGACCGGGACAGGGGGCGGACTGAAGCTTTCTTT	TRBD1	.	TRBV6-1	TRBJ1-1
CASSSSGRGNTEAFF	TGTGCCAGCAGCTCATCCGGACGGGGGAACACTGAAGCTTTCTTT	.	.	TRBV7-8	TRBJ1-1
CASSLDGPGQGSEQYF	TGTGCCAGCAGCTTAGACGGTCCCGGACAGGGTTCCGAGCAGTACTTC	TRBD1	.	TRBV7-3	TRBJ2-7
CASSALAGGVYEQYF	TGCGCCAGCAGTGCCCTTGCGGGAGGGGTCTACGAGCAGTACTTC	TRBD2	.	TRBV10-2	TRBJ2-7
CASSRYTDTQYF	TGTGCCAGCAGCCGCTACACAGATACGCAGTATTTT	.	.	TRBV5-4	TRBJ2-3
CASSRTAAAEDSQYF	TGTGCCAGCAGCCGAACGGCGGCTGCAGAGGACTCGCAGTACTTC	.	.	TRBV28	TRBJ2-7
CASSPHGGYNEQFF	TGTGCCAGCAGCCCCCACGGGGGGTACAATGAGCAGTTCTTC	TRBD2	few	TRBV28	TRBJ2-1
CSGGRDHEQFF	TGCAGCGGGGGAAGGGACCATGAGCAGTTCTTC	.	.	TRBV29-1	TRBJ2-1
CASSQETGRSGEQYF	TGCGCCAGCAGCCAAGAAACAGGGCGATCCGGCGAGCAGTACTTC	.	.	TRBV4-3	TRBJ2-7
CASSYRGGGETQYF	TGTGCCAGCAGTTACAGAGGGGGAGGGGAGACCCAGTACTTC	.	.	TRBV6-6	TRBJ2-5
CASSLYLSYEQYF	TGTGCCAGCAGTTTGTATTTATCCTACGAGCAGTACTTC	.	.	TRBV27	TRBJ2-7
CASSYSIQGINEKLFF	TGTGCCAGCAGTTACTCGATACAGGGAATAAATGAAAAACTGTTTTTT	.	once	TRBV6-5	TRBJ1-4
CATSRDDGLQFF	TGTGCCACCAGCAGAGATGACGGACTTCAGTTCTTC	.	many	TRBV15	TRBJ2-1
CASSSDKRYYNEQFF	TGTGCCAGCTCATCGGACAAACGATACTACAATGAGCAGTTCTTC	.	.	TRBV18	TRBJ2-1
CASSPAGGFLMNGAFF	TGTGCCAGCTCACCGGCGGGGGGGTTTTTGATGAACGGAGCTTTCTTT	.	.	TRBV18	TRBJ1-1
CASSPLGRGQEKLFF	TGTGCCAGCAGCCCCCTTGGGCGGGGTCAAGAAAAACTGTTTTTT	.	.	TRBV7-9	TRBJ1-4
CASSKRTSGRGDEQFF	TGTGCCAGCAGCAAACGGACTAGCGGGAGGGGGGATGAGCAGTTCTTC	TRBD2	.	TRBV4-2	TRBJ2-1
CASSSGTHDSTGELFF	TGTGCCAGCAGCTCCGGGACTCATGACAGTACCGGGGAGCTGTTTTTT	.	.	TRBV5-4	TRBJ2-2
CASRDLAGGQPQHF	TGTGCCAGCAGGGACTTGGCAGGGGGTCAGCCCCAGCATTTT	TRBD1	.	TRBV2	TRBJ1-5